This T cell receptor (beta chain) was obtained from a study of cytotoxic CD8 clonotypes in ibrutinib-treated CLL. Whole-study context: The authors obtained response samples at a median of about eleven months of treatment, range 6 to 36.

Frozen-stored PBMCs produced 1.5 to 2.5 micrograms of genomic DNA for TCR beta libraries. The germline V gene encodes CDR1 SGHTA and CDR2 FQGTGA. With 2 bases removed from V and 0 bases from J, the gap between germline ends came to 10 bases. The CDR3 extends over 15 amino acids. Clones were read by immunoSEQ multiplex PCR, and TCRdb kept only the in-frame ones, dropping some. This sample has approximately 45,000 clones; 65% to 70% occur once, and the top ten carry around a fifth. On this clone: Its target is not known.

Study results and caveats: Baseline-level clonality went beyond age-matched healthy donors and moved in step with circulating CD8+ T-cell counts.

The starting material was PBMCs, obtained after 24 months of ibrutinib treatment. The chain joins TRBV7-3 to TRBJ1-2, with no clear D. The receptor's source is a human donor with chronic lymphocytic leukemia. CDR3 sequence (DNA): TGTGCCAGCAGCTTATCGGGGAGGGCTAACTATGGCTACACCTTC. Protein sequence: CASSLSGRANYGYTF.